This passage covers 29 T cell receptor beta chains from one sample sequenced in a study of OX40 agonist ivuxolimab in advanced cancers. This table comes from immunoSEQ multiplex PCR, and its TCRdb copy is limited to in-frame clones, with some not included. Of 60,000 to 75,000 clones listed, 91% are singletons. The sequencing here drew on CD4+ or CD8+ T cells sorted from blood, taken in a trial of the OX40 agonist ivuxolimab. The origin of the receptors is an adult with an advanced solid tumor such as melanoma, head and neck, liver or kidney cancer.

The J gene is TRBJ2-1, the V gene TRBV27, with D possibly matching TRBD2 (6 bases). CDR3 length: 14 amino acids. V gave up 6 bases and J gave up 5 bases, with 14 bases separating them. Germline CDR1 reads MNHEY; CDR2 reads SMNVEV (reference sequence). The CDR3, as DNA: TGTGCCAGCAGGAGGGACTGGCAAGACAATGAGCAGTTCTTC. It translates to CASRRDWQDNEQFF.

The chain is built from TRBV23-1 and TRBJ2-7; TRBD1 matches 7 bases. TRBV23-1 is flagged as an ORF with uncertain function. The J segment lost 2 bases and the V segment lost 6 bases, leaving 7 bases of the junction unmatched. The CDR3 loop spans 14 amino acids. The CDR3 sequence: CASRLTGLPYEQYF. DNA for the CDR3: TGCGCCAGCAGGCTGACAGGGCTCCCCTACGAGCAGTACTTC.

The chain recombines TRBV28 with TRBJ2-2; TRBD1 agrees at 8 bases. This CDR3 has 15 residues. Germline V gene data show CDR1 as MDHEN and CDR2 as SYDVKM. Unmatched junction bases numbered 6, after V lost 3 bases and J lost 6 bases. CDR3 nucleotides: TGTGCCAGCAGTTTGGGACAGGATCTGTCCGGGGAGCTGTTTTTT. Encoded protein: CASSLGQDLSGELFF.

CDR3: CASSLFSGLGYEQYF. The DNA of the CDR3 is TGTGCCAGCAGTTTATTCAGTGGGTTGGGATACGAGCAGTACTTC. The chain recombines TRBV27 with TRBJ2-7; D call uncertain. The germline V gene encodes CDR1 MNHEY and CDR2 SMNVEV (reference sequence). V was shortened by 1 base and J by 4 bases, with 14 bases between the two germline ends. The CDR3 extends over 15 amino acids.

The V gene is TRBV9, the J gene TRBJ2-7, with 7 bases matching TRBD1. The junction had 10 bases not matched to a gene; V was cut back by 4 bases and J by 0 bases. CDR1 is SGDLS and CDR2 is YYNGEE in the germline V gene. The CDR3 has 16 amino acids. In DNA form, the CDR3 reads TGTGCCAGCAGCCCACGGACAGGAGAGACCTCCTACGAGCAGTACTTC. Translated: CASSPRTGETSYEQYF.

The chain carries TRBV4-3 and TRBJ2-7; D is uncertain. CDR1 LGHNA and CDR2 YSLEER come from the germline V gene. The CDR3 has 15 residues. Trimming cost V 0 bases and J 2 bases, with 11 bases left between them. This chain's CDR3 is CASSQDRPGPYEQYF. The CDR3 nucleotides are TGCGCCAGCAGCCAAGACCGCCCTGGGCCCTACGAGCAGTACTTC.

This chain connects TRBV7-2 to TRBJ2-7, with 7 bases identical to TRBD2. The germline CDR1 and CDR2 sequences are SGHTA and FQGNSA. Trimming took 2 bases from V and 5 from J; bases not matched to a gene: 15. The CDR3 contains 17 residues. The CDR3 nucleotides read TGTGCCAGCAGCTTATCTCAGGGTTCGCGGGAGCCCCACGAGCAGTACTTC. This gives the protein CASSLSQGSREPHEQYF.

This clone was observed a single time. V is TRBV7-9 and J is TRBJ1-1; D is ambiguous. The V end was cut by 5 bases, the J end by 9 bases, with 13 bases between. This CDR3 has 12 residues. CDR1 is SEHNR, CDR2 FQNEAQ, per germline (reference sequence). The CDR3 bases are TGTGCCAGCAGCCAGCCTGGAGGTAAAGCTTTCTTT. Amino acid sequence: CASSQPGGKAFF.

V gene TRBV6-1 combines with J gene TRBJ2-3; tentatively, D is TRBD1 (6 bases). The CDR3 runs 16 residues. The germline V gene has CDR1 MNHNS and CDR2 SASEGT. V was trimmed by 2 bases and J by 0 bases, leaving 12 bases between them. CDR3 DNA: TGTGCCAGCAGTGAATGGGTAGGGGGTAGCACAGATACGCAGTATTTT. Translating it yields CASSEWVGGSTDTQYF.

The rearrangement joins TRBV2 to TRBJ2-1; D not certain. Germline assignment: CDR1 SNHLY and CDR2 FYNNEI. This CDR3 region has 13 residues. The V gene lost 6 bases and the J gene lost 6 bases, with 12 bases spanning the gap. CDR3 in DNA: TGTGCCAGCAGAGGACGGCCGGGCAATGAGCAGTTCTTC. Its translation: CASRGRPGNEQFF.

The chain couples TRBV10-2 to TRBJ2-7; 7 bases match TRBD2. From germline, CDR1 is WSHSY and CDR2 SAAADI. Trimming cost V 2 bases and J 3 bases; bases outside gene matches: 7. The CDR3 extends over 15 amino acids. The CDR3 spells CASSELGGSGYEQYF. The DNA for the CDR3 is TGCGCCAGCAGTGAGCTGGGCGGGAGCGGCTACGAGCAGTACTTC.

The chain combines TRBV27 with TRBJ2-7; 7 positions agree with TRBD1. Germline V lookup: CDR1 MNHEY, CDR2 SMNVEV (reference sequence). The CDR3 runs 14 residues. Unmatched junction bases numbered 9, after V lost 5 bases and J lost 5 bases. The CDR3 DNA sequence: TGTGCCAGCAGTCTATACAGGGGTTCCCACGAGCAGTACTTC. This sequence encodes CASSLYRGSHEQYF.

This clone was counted between two and nine times. This chain links TRBV28 with TRBJ2-2; the D gene is possibly TRBD1 (5 bases). Germline V gene lookup returns CDR1 MDHEN and CDR2 SYDVKM. The CDR3 consists of 16 residues. Trimming removed 2 bases from V and 0 bases from J, with 10 bases in between. CDR3 sequence (DNA): TGTGCCAGCAGTTTAGATCAGGGTTCGAACACCGGGGAGCTGTTTTTT. Amino acid sequence: CASSLDQGSNTGELFF.

The V and J genes are TRBV6-1 and TRBJ2-1, with D unclear. Germline CDR1 reads MNHNS; CDR2 reads SASEGT. The CDR3 is made up of 17 amino acids. V was cut by 1 base and J by 6 bases, with 19 bases left in between. The CDR3 nucleotides read TGTGCCAGCAGTGAAGTCTGGGTCGACGACGGCGGCAATGAGCAGTTCTTC. Protein: CASSEVWVDDGGNEQFF.

This rearrangement joins TRBV28 to TRBJ1-5; 10 nucleotides match TRBD1. Germline V CDR1 and CDR2: MDHEN, SYDVKM. CDR3 length: 13 residues. Germline trimming cut 9 bases from V and 5 bases from J; bases unmatched to any gene: 4. CDR3 sequence: CASRQGADQPQHF. DNA for the CDR3: TGTGCCAGTAGACAGGGGGCGGATCAGCCCCAGCATTTT.

The rearrangement links TRBV4-1 to TRBJ2-5; D might be TRBD1 (6 bases). The ends were cut back, 1 base at V and 2 bases at J, with 8 bases in the middle. Germline CDR1 reads MGHRA; CDR2 reads YSYEKL. This CDR3 region has 14 residues. CDR3 nucleotides: TGCGCCAGCAGCCAAGGGACAGCTCAAGAGACCCAGTACTTC. It yields the protein CASSQGTAQETQYF.

The chain joins TRBV6-1 to TRBJ2-7; 7 bases line up with TRBD2. The germline V gene has CDR1 MNHNS and CDR2 SASEGT. This CDR3 region has 15 residues. V lost 8 bases, J lost 3 bases, and 13 bases stayed unmatched. This CDR3 reads CASSEEAGEGYEQYF. CDR3 DNA: TGTGCCAGCTCTGAAGAGGCGGGAGAGGGCTACGAGCAGTACTTC.

The V call is TRBV11-2, the J call TRBJ2-7, with 11 bases aligning to TRBD2. CDR3 length: 16 residues. In germline, CDR1 is SGHAT, CDR2 FQNNGV. The V and J ends lost 4 bases and 1 base, in that order; junction bases with no gene match: 6. The CDR3 bases are TGTGCCAGCAGCTCGATACTAGCGGGGGCATCCTACGAGCAGTACTTC. It translates to CASSSILAGASYEQYF.

The chain links TRBV15 to TRBJ2-3, with TRBD1 as a possible D gene (5 bases). The germline CDR1 and CDR2 sequences are LNHNV and YYDKDF (reference sequence). The CDR3 covers 13 residues. The V gene lost 4 bases and the J gene lost 4 bases, with 9 bases spanning the gap. The CDR3 DNA reads as TGTGCCACCAGCAAAGACAGTGCAGATACGCAGTATTTT. Its protein product is CATSKDSADTQYF.

The chain links TRBV28 to TRBJ1-2, with D unresolved. CDR3 length equals 14 residues. Trimming left V 5 bases short and J 3 bases short, with 13 bases between. Germline-derived CDR1 and CDR2 are MDHEN and SYDVKM. CDR3 region: CASSTREVYYGYTF. DNA for the CDR3: TGTGCCAGCAGTACCCGGGAAGTATACTATGGCTACACCTTC.

The chain joins TRBV25-1 to TRBJ2-2; D possibly uses TRBD1 or TRBD2 (5 bases each). Trimming shortened V by 0 bases and J by 6 bases, and 8 bases separated the two germline ends. This CDR3 region has 14 residues. Per the germline V gene, CDR1 is MGHDK and CDR2 is SYGVNS. The CDR3 bases are TGTGCCAGCAGTGAATATTTGGGGGCCGGGGAGCTGTTTTTT. It encodes CASSEYLGAGELFF.

CDR3 amino acids: CASSYDRDYEQYF. The CDR3 DNA reads TGTGCCAGCAGTTACGACAGGGACTACGAGCAGTACTTC. The chain has TRBV6-6 and TRBJ2-7, with 7 bases lining up with TRBD1. The trim removed 2 bases at V and 3 bases at J, leaving 1 base unmatched. The CDR3 has 13 amino acids. The germline gives CDR1 MNHNY, CDR2 SVGAGI (reference sequence).

The J gene is TRBJ2-7, the V gene TRBV11-2; TRBD2 agrees at 8 bases. V dropped 3 bases and J dropped 3; count of bases not matched to a gene: 4. Per the germline V gene, CDR1 is SGHAT and CDR2 is FQNNGV. This CDR3 has 14 amino acids. The CDR3 coding sequence is TGTGCCAGCAGCTTGGGACTAGTATACTACGAGCAGTACTTC. It yields the protein CASSLGLVYYEQYF. Supplemented by reference TRBV11-2 and TRBJ2-7, the full variable domain reads EAGVAQSPRYKIIEKRQSVAFWCNPISGHATLYWYQQILGQGPKLLIQFQNNGVVDDSQLPKDRFSAERLKGVDSTLKIQPAKLEDSAVYLCASSLGLVYYEQYFGPGTRLTVT.

The chain couples TRBV27 to TRBJ2-5; tentative D call: TRBD2 (5 bases). Trimming left V 3 bases short and J 5 bases short, with 10 bases between. From germline, CDR1 is MNHEY and CDR2 SMNVEV (reference sequence). The CDR3 sequence is 13 residues long. CDR3 nucleotides: TGTGCCAGCAGTTTTGGGGAGTGGGAGACCCAGTACTTC. Its protein is CASSFGEWETQYF.

The count of this clone is one. The V call is TRBV28, the J call TRBJ1-2; no firm D call. Germline CDR1 MDHEN, CDR2 SYDVKM. The CDR3 has 11 amino acids. V shed 4 bases and J shed 4 bases, with 4 bases lying between them. The CDR3 nucleotides are TGTGCCAGCAGTTCACTCTATGGCTACACCTTC. It specifies CASSSLYGYTF.

The chain carries TRBV7-8 and TRBJ1-4; D may be TRBD1 (5 bases). The germline CDR1 and CDR2 sequences are SGHVS and FQNEAQ. CDR3 length: 13 residues. V shed 3 bases and J shed 6 bases, with 8 bases lying between them. Here the CDR3 reads CASSFRGYEKLFF. The CDR3 DNA reads TGTGCCAGCAGCTTTAGGGGTTATGAAAAACTGTTTTTT.

The chain uses TRBV6-5 and TRBJ2-7; D is ambiguous. Trimming stripped 3 bases from V and 0 bases from J, with 6 bases between. Germline values: CDR1 MNHEY, CDR2 SVGAGI. The CDR3 spans 13 residues. The CDR3 spells CASSYSISYEQYF. The CDR3 coding sequence is TGTGCCAGCAGTTATTCCATCTCCTACGAGCAGTACTTC.

The chain employs TRBV5-4 and TRBJ2-1, with 8 bases matching TRBD1. In germline, CDR1 is SGHNT, CDR2 YYREEE (reference sequence). V was clipped by 2 bases and J by 5 bases; unmatched bases: 3. The CDR3 totals 14 residues. CDR3 sequence (DNA): TGTGCCAGCAGCTTTTCGACAGGGGACAATGAGCAGTTCTTC. Protein product: CASSFSTGDNEQFF. The variable domain in full, completed from reference TRBV5-4 and TRBJ2-1, reads ETGVTQSPTHLIKTRGQQVTLRCSSQSGHNTVSWYQQALGQGPQFIFQYYREEENGRGNFPPRFSGLQFPNYSSELNVNALELDDSALYLCASSFSTGDNEQFFGPGTRLTVL.

This clone was observed a single time. The chain uses TRBV7-9 and TRBJ2-7, with TRBD1 identical over 10 bases. The germline V gene has CDR1 SEHNR and CDR2 FQNEAQ (reference sequence). This CDR3 has 12 amino acids. Losses at the gene ends were 8 bases for V and 3 bases for J; bases not matched to a gene: 1. DNA for the CDR3: TGTGCCAGCGGGGACAGGGGCTACGAGCAGTACTTC. Amino acids: CASGDRGYEQYF. Together with reference TRBV7-9 and TRBJ2-7, the CDR3 gives the full variable domain: DTGVSQNPRHKITKRGQNVTFRCDPISEHNRLYWYRQTLGQGPEFLTYFQNEAQLEKSRLLSDRFSAERPKGSFSTLEIQRTEQGDSAMYLCASGDRGYEQYFGPGTRLTVT.